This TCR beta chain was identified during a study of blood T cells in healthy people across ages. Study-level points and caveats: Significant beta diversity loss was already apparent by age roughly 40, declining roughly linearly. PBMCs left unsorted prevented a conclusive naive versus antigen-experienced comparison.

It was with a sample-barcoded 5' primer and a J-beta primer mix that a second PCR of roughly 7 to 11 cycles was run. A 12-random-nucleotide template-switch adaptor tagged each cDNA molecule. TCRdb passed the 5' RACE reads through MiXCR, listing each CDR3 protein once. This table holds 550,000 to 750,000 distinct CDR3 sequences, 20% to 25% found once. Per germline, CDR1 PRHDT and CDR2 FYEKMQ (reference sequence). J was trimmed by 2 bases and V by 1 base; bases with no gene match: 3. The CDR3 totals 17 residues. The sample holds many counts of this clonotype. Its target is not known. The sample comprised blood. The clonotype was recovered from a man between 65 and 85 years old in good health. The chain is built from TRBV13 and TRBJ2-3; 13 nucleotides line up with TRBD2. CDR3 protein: CASSLVGLAGTTDTQYF. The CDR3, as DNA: TGTGCCAGCAGCTTAGTGGGACTAGCGGGAACCACAGATACGCAGTATTTT.